This T cell receptor (beta chain) was recorded in a study of tumor and adjacent non-tumor tissue in lung cancer. No cell sorting was done before RNA was extracted from the tissue. Distant lung tissue was collected more than 3 cm away from the tumor edge. The library came from three nested PCR rounds adapted from ARM-PCR protocols. TCRdb re-derived calls from the multiplex PCR reads in MiXCR, one entry per CDR3 protein. The data hold approximately 62,000 distinct CDR3 sequences, with about 61% observed a single time. The J segment lost 7 bases and the V segment lost 9 bases, leaving 10 bases of the junction unmatched. Germline lookup yields CDR1 MDHEN and CDR2 SYDVKM. CDR3 size: 13 residues.

The clonotype originates from a man aged 65 to 85 with non-small cell lung cancer. This chain uses TRBV28 with TRBJ1-2; 8 nucleotides align to TRBD1. Sequencing was done on a sample of distant non-tumor lung tissue. CDR3 coding DNA: TGTGCCAGTGAGGTACAGGGGGGAAGTGGCTACACCTTC. Its translation: CASEVQGGSGYTF.